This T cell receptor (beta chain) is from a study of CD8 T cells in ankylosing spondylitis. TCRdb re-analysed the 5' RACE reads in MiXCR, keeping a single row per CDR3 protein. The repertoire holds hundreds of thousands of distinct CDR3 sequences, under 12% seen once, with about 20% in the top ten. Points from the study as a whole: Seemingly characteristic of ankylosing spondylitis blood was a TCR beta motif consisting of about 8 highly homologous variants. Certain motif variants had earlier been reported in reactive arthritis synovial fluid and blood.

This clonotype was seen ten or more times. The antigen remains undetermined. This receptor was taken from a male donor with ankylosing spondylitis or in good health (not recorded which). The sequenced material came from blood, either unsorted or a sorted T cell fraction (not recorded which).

The CDR3 sequence: CASSFAAAYEQYF. The CDR3 region has the DNA TGTGCCAGCAGTTTCGCGGCAGCTTACGAGCAGTACTTC. The chain has TRBV12-3 or TRBV12-4 and TRBJ2-7; D ambiguous. This CDR3 contains 13 residues. Deletions cut 3 bases from V and 4 bases from J, with 10 bases between.